One TCR beta chain is described in this entry. This entry comes from a study of blood T cell repertoires in COVID-19. CDR1 and CDR2 (germline): MGHRA, YSYEKL. Trimming cost V 4 bases and J 0 bases, with 16 bases left between them. This CDR3 contains 16 residues. Measured with immunoSEQ multiplex PCR; TCRdb has only the in-frame clones, and not every one. The table includes over 90,000 clones, approximately 80% detected once. The TCR comes from a man older than 75 with COVID-19, enrolled during active disease. The chain recombines TRBV4-1 with TRBJ2-7; possibly TRBD2 for D (5 bases). Sample: peripheral blood. The CDR3 reads CASSPLGGPSSYEQYF. The CDR3 region has the DNA TGCGCCAGCAGCCCGCTTGGAGGTCCCAGCTCCTACGAGCAGTACTTC.